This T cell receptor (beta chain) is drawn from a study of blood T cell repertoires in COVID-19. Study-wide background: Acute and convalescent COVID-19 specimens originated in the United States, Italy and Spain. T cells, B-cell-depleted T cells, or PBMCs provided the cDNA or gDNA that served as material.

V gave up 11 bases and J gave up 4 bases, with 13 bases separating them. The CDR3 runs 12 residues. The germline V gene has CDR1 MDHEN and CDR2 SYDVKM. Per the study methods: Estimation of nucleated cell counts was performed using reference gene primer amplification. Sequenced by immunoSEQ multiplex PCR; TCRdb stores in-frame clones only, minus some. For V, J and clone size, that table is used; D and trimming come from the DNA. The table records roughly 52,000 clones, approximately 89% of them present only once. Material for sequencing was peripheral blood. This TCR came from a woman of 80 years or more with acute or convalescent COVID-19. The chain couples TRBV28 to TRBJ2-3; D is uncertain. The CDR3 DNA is TGTGCCTCCCGGGTTTCGGCAGATACGCAGTATTTT. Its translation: CASRVSADTQYF.